This entry concerns a single TCR beta chain. The sample originates from a study of T cells in Graves' hyperthyroidism and ophthalmopathy. Germline CDR1 and CDR2: SGHDN and FVKESK. The CDR3 has 12 residues. Trimming cost V 3 bases and J 5 bases, with 7 bases left between them. Researchers took RNA transcripts and amplified the TCR beta CDR3 regions from them. A first-round RT-PCR of the TCR CDR3 used the HTBI primer set. One entry per CDR3 protein, called by TCRdb with MiXCR from the multiplex PCR reads. Of approximately 300,000 distinct CDR3 sequences listed, roughly 15% are singletons. The sequencing sample was made of blood. The receptor's source is a man aged 25 to 45 with Graves' hyperthyroidism. This chain uses TRBV14 with TRBJ2-5; D unclear. The CDR3 sequence is CASSHSPETQYF. DNA for the CDR3: TGTGCCAGCAGCCACTCCCCCGAGACCCAGTACTTC.